Reported below is one TCR beta chain. This entry is derived from a study of blood T cell repertoires in COVID-19. Sequencing was performed with immunoSEQ multiplex PCR; in TCRdb, only in-frame clones are kept and a portion is missing. The table includes about 100,000 clones, 70% to 80% detected once. Germline V gene data show CDR1 as SGHTA and CDR2 as FQGNSA. This CDR3 spans 15 amino acids. Trimming removed 5 bases from V and 4 bases from J; junction bases left unmatched: 8. The chain recombines TRBV7-2 with TRBJ1-2; 9 positions match TRBD1. This sequence originates from a man aged 55 to 70 with active or convalescent COVID-19. Sequenced material: peripheral blood. In nucleotides, the CDR3 is TGTGCCAGCAGCCAACAGGGGGCAAAGGTCTATGGCTACACCTTC. Translated: CASSQQGAKVYGYTF.